These T cell receptor beta chains were read from a single sample in a study of blood T cell repertoires in COVID-19. Method: immunoSEQ multiplex PCR; TCRdb's copy keeps in-frame clones and lacks some. Among 270,000 or so clones listed, around nine tenths were seen once. Sequenced input: PBMCs or T cells enriched from blood (not recorded which). The receptors come from a young woman who had recovered from COVID-19. CDR3s leave out the opening cysteine and the closing phenylalanine or tryptophan. The order of the fields is J gene, V gene, CDR3 protein.

j_gene: TRBJ1-2; v_gene: TRBV7-2; CDR3aa: ASSLDRFWDGYT
j_gene: TRBJ2-1; v_gene: TRBV24-1; CDR3aa: ATSDMGTGGSYNEQF
j_gene: TRBJ2-5; v_gene: TRBV19; CDR3aa: ASSIGGTGLETQY
j_gene: TRBJ2-7; v_gene: TRBV9; CDR3aa: ASSPRGGAGYEQY
j_gene: TRBJ2-7; v_gene: TRBV5-1; CDR3aa: ASSSGQGVDEQY
j_gene: TRBJ1-5; v_gene: TRBV27; CDR3aa: ASSFSGAPRPQH
j_gene: TRBJ1-2; v_gene: TRBV9; CDR3aa: ASSGSQGQRRHGYT
j_gene: TRBJ2-7; v_gene: TRBV15; CDR3aa: ATSTSFLGGVYEQY
j_gene: TRBJ2-1; v_gene: TRBV9; CDR3aa: ASSGGSNNDEQF
j_gene: TRBJ2-1; v_gene: TRBV27; CDR3aa: ASSRTGRTTFSYNEQF
j_gene: TRBJ2-7; v_gene: TRBV5-1; CDR3aa: ASSSARDEQY
j_gene: TRBJ2-3; v_gene: TRBV28; CDR3aa: ASCCLTSGGPTDTQY
j_gene: TRBJ2-5; v_gene: TRBV2; CDR3aa: ASSDWSGRSVETQY
j_gene: TRBJ1-5; v_gene: TRBV5-8; CDR3aa: ASSWGPDNQPQH
j_gene: TRBJ2-7; v_gene: TRBV5-6; CDR3aa: ASSARDRVGEQY
j_gene: TRBJ1-1; v_gene: TRBV7-9; CDR3aa: ASSQGQGGMNTEAF
j_gene: TRBJ2-5; v_gene: TRBV11-3; CDR3aa: ASSLGRSRETQY
j_gene: TRBJ2-5; v_gene: TRBV30; CDR3aa: AWTGGASETQY
j_gene: TRBJ2-1; v_gene: TRBV7-2; CDR3aa: ASSFSAGSGRANHNEQF
j_gene: TRBJ2-3; v_gene: TRBV19; CDR3aa: ASSDHGASTDTQY
j_gene: TRBJ1-1; v_gene: TRBV19; CDR3aa: ASGQGNRGVTEAF
j_gene: TRBJ1-2; v_gene: TRBV7-2; CDR3aa: ASSLAGGAFRGYGYT
j_gene: TRBJ2-7; v_gene: TRBV5-4; CDR3aa: ASRSSGSSYEQY
j_gene: TRBJ1-6; v_gene: TRBV5-5; CDR3aa: ASSLGQEHNSPLH
j_gene: TRBJ2-6; v_gene: TRBV28; CDR3aa: ASSRRTGTGANVLT
j_gene: TRBJ2-7; v_gene: TRBV6-1; CDR3aa: ASSEAGDRLGAYEQY
j_gene: TRBJ2-3; v_gene: TRBV5-4; CDR3aa: ASSQELTDTQY
j_gene: TRBJ2-1; v_gene: TRBV29-1; CDR3aa: SPGTSGGVEQF
j_gene: TRBJ1-1; v_gene: TRBV28; CDR3aa: ASSFSGQGVAF
j_gene: TRBJ1-2; v_gene: TRBV11-2; CDR3aa: ASSPNARGNYGYT
j_gene: TRBJ2-1; v_gene: TRBV5-4; CDR3aa: ASSSIAGGPDNEQF
j_gene: TRBJ2-4; v_gene: TRBV19; CDR3aa: ASSNPRGAKNIQY
j_gene: TRBJ1-1; v_gene: TRBV3-1/TRBV3-2; CDR3aa: ASSHGTGGGAF
j_gene: TRBJ2-7; v_gene: TRBV14; CDR3aa: ASSQFTGYEQY
j_gene: TRBJ2-5; v_gene: TRBV7-9; CDR3aa: ASRRGARETQY
j_gene: TRBJ1-2; v_gene: TRBV4-3; CDR3aa: ASSLLAGHSSYGYT
j_gene: TRBJ1-2; v_gene: TRBV5-4; CDR3aa: ASSLAGTMVNGYT
j_gene: TRBJ1-1; v_gene: TRBV4-3; CDR3aa: ASSQGNTGTDTEAF
j_gene: TRBJ1-1; v_gene: TRBV10-3; CDR3aa: AISEQGGDTEAF
j_gene: TRBJ1-5; v_gene: TRBV6-2/TRBV6-3; CDR3aa: ASSTGTAYSNQPQH
j_gene: TRBJ2-3; v_gene: TRBV11-2; CDR3aa: ASSLSYGGDTQY
j_gene: TRBJ2-7; v_gene: TRBV10-2; CDR3aa: ASGEGRTFYEEQY
j_gene: TRBJ2-2; v_gene: TRBV27; CDR3aa: ASSFVSDRDTGELF